Presented here are 19 T cell receptor beta chains from one specimen sequenced in a study of regulatory T cells in long-lasting Graves disease. Building of the TCR beta libraries involved iRepertoire HTBI primers and Arm-PCR of CDR3 regions. Each CDR3 protein gets one entry after TCRdb re-called the multiplex PCR reads with MiXCR. Of roughly 560,000 distinct CDR3 sequences listed, 9.5% to 15% are singletons. Indicated time point: newly diagnosed GD, antithyroid drugs for less than 3 months. Generation of the TCR library employed RNA extracted from PBMCs. The sample was also linked to a second study, of T cells in Graves' hyperthyroidism and ophthalmopathy.

This specimen consisted of peripheral blood mononuclear cells (PBMCs), obtained at new diagnosis, from a patient treated with antithyroid drugs. The receptors here all came from a woman aged 25 to 39 with Graves disease.

This clonotype was seen repeatedly, ten times or more. The chain has TRBV5-4 and TRBJ2-5; a possible D gene is TRBD1 (5 bases). Germline lookup yields CDR1 SGHNT and CDR2 YYREEE (reference sequence). The length of the CDR3 is 14 residues. V was cut by 10 bases and J by 2 bases, with 18 bases left in between. In DNA, the CDR3 is TGTGCCCTCAGCCTATCCAGGGCGCAAGAGACCCAGTACTTC. Amino acid sequence: CALSLSRAQETQYF.

This clonotype appeared many times. This sequence joins TRBV10-1 and TRBJ2-5, with D perhaps assigned TRBD1 or TRBD2 (6 bases each). CDR3 length: 15 residues. Germline loops: CDR1 WNHNN, CDR2 SYGVQD (reference sequence). Trimming cost V 3 bases and J 5 bases, with 16 bases left between them. The chain's CDR3 is CASSDRGGPSETQYF. CDR3 in DNA: TGCGCCAGCAGTGATCGTGGGGGGCCATCGGAGACCCAGTACTTC.

The sample holds many counts of this clonotype. The rearrangement uses TRBV6-2 or TRBV6-3 and TRBJ2-1, with TRBD2 matching 7 bases. J gave up 6 bases and V 6 bases, and 29 bases lay outside the gene matches. CDR1 MNHEY and CDR2 SVGEGT come from the germline V gene. The CDR3 length is 21 residues. CDR3 in amino acids: CASRPGIRDYKKPSGSNEQFF. The CDR3 nucleotides read TGTGCCAGCAGGCCTGGTATTAGGGACTATAAAAAACCTTCGGGTTCCAATGAGCAGTTCTTC.

V and J are TRBV7-9 and TRBJ2-2, with D maybe TRBD1 (5 bases). The germline V gene has CDR1 SEHNR and CDR2 FQNEAQ (reference sequence). V lost 11 bases, J lost 0 bases, and 13 bases lay in between. The CDR3 contains 14 residues. Written as DNA, the CDR3 is TGTGCCGGGGCCGGAGCAGCGAACACCGGGGAGCTGTTTTTT. Amino acid sequence: CAGAGAANTGELFF.

This clonotype came up many times. This CDR3 is CASSQALRTAQVNTEAFF. As DNA, the CDR3 is TGTGCCAGCAGCCAAGCTCTACGGACGGCCCAGGTGAACACTGAAGCTTTCTTT. V gene TRBV14 combines with J gene TRBJ1-1, with D unclear. Germline V gene data show CDR1 as SGHDN and CDR2 as FVKESK. The CDR3 extends over 18 amino acids. Trimming took 1 base from V and 0 from J, leaving 18 bases between them.

There are many counts of this clonotype. The chain uses TRBV20-1 and TRBJ2-7; 11 bases line up with TRBD2. Germline assignment: CDR1 DFQATT and CDR2 SNEGSKA (reference sequence). This CDR3 comprises 15 residues. With V trimmed by 6 bases and J by 3 bases, 10 bases remained unmatched. Here the CDR3 reads CSAPEVLAGVYEQYF. CDR3 nucleotide sequence: TGCAGTGCCCCGGAGGTACTAGCGGGAGTCTACGAGCAGTACTTC.

The table lists this clonotype with a few counts. The gene calls are TRBV19 and TRBJ2-3, with D hard to call. V was cut by 2 bases and J by 0 bases, with 6 bases left in between. This CDR3 comprises 14 residues. Germline V CDR1 and CDR2: LNHDA, SQIVND (reference sequence). The CDR3 DNA reads as TGTGCCAGTAGTATAAGTTTGAGCACAGATACGCAGTATTTT. It encodes CASSISLSTDTQYF.

In this sample, this clonotype turned up many times. The genes are TRBV12-3 or TRBV12-4 and TRBJ1-1; D is undetermined. Trimming took 1 base from V and 4 from J, leaving 10 bases between them. CDR3 length: 14 residues. CDR3 loop: CASSLERFRTEAFF. In nucleotides, the CDR3 is TGTGCCAGCAGTTTAGAGAGGTTTCGCACTGAAGCTTTCTTT.

With regard to this clonotype: Given a much more abundant clone one base away, this may be a read error. The chain is built from TRBV6-1 and TRBJ2-5; a possible D gene is TRBD2 (5 bases). CDR3 size: 13 residues. V gave up 7 bases and J gave up 7 bases, with 16 bases separating them. Germline V gene sequence: CDR1 MNHNS, CDR2 SASEGT. Here the CDR3 reads CASMDLVRWTQYF. The CDR3 DNA is TGTGCCAGCATGGACTTAGTGCGATGGACCCAGTACTTC.

This clonotype was counted ten times or more. This chain uses TRBV5-5 with TRBJ2-2; D remains unclear. Germline lookup yields CDR1 SGHKS and CDR2 YYEKEE (reference sequence). The CDR3 runs 16 residues. V was shortened by 0 bases and J by 0 bases, with 9 bases between the two germline ends. For the CDR3, the DNA is TGTGCCAGCAGCTTGGCCCACAACCCGAACACCGGGGAGCTGTTTTTT. Its translation: CASSLAHNPNTGELFF.

This clonotype was picked up a small number of times. The chain employs TRBV3-1 and TRBJ1-1; D is undetermined. The ends were cut back, 4 bases at V and 1 base at J, with 10 bases in the middle. This CDR3 contains 14 residues. Germline V gives CDR1 LGHDT, CDR2 YNNKEL (reference sequence). CDR3 region: CASSLMTGNTEAFF. For the CDR3, the DNA is TGTGCCAGCAGCCTGATGACCGGGAACACTGAAGCTTTCTTT.

This clonotype turned up a few times. The V gene is TRBV9, the J gene TRBJ2-7; TRBD2 aligns across 10 bases. This CDR3 contains 14 residues. Germline V CDR1 and CDR2: SGDLS, YYNGEE. The V gene end was trimmed by 3 bases and the J gene end by 5 bases; junction bases not matched to a gene: 5. Here the CDR3 DNA reads TGTGCCAGCAGCGCTGCTAGCGGGAGCGACGAGCAGTACTTC. Protein sequence: CASSAASGSDEQYF.

The V call is TRBV10-3, the J call TRBJ2-3; 10 nucleotides match TRBD2. The CDR3 is made up of 14 amino acids. Germline CDR1 and CDR2: ENHRY and SYGVKD. V was pared by 7 bases and J by 1 base, with 2 bases of the junction left unmatched. This chain's CDR3 is CAIKGLAGTDTQYF. The CDR3 DNA is TGTGCCATCAAAGGACTAGCGGGCACAGATACGCAGTATTTT.

The sample holds a few counts of this clonotype. This sequence joins TRBV11-2 and TRBJ2-1; 9 bases agree with TRBD2. Germline CDR1 and CDR2: SGHAT and FQNNGV. Losses at the gene ends were 5 bases for V and 5 bases for J; bases not matched to a gene: 7. This CDR3 is 15 amino acids long. CDR3 coding DNA: TGTGCCAGCAGCAAGCTAGCGGGAAACAACAATGAGCAGTTCTTC. Translated, it gives CASSKLAGNNNEQFF.

This clonotype was picked up many times. CDR3: CASSSGQGVWDEQFF. The CDR3 region has the DNA TGCGCCAGCAGCTCAGGACAGGGGGTATGGGATGAGCAGTTCTTC. The chain recombines TRBV5-1 with TRBJ2-1; 10 positions match TRBD1. After removal of 3 bases from V and 8 bases from J, the junction contained 8 bases not matched to a gene. Germline V gene lookup returns CDR1 SGHRS and CDR2 YFSETQ. The CDR3 spans 15 residues.

This clonotype showed up many times. The chain employs TRBV7-9 and TRBJ2-3; 10 nucleotides match TRBD2. Germline trimming cut 6 bases from V and 4 bases from J; bases unmatched to any gene: 10. The germline CDR1 and CDR2 sequences are SEHNR and FQNEAQ (reference sequence). The CDR3 runs 16 residues. The CDR3 loop reads CASRRPSGSVPDTQYF. The CDR3 nucleotides read TGTGCCAGCAGACGTCCTAGCGGGAGTGTCCCAGATACGCAGTATTTT.

This clonotype came up a few times. This rearrangement joins TRBV7-9 to TRBJ1-6; D is ambiguous. The V end lost 4 bases, the J end lost 8 bases, and 15 bases lay between the germline ends. Germline V gene lookup returns CDR1 SEHNR and CDR2 FQNEAQ (reference sequence). The CDR3 consists of 15 residues. In nucleotides, the CDR3 is TGTGCCAGCAGCTGGGTCGGGAGGTCAGATTCACCCCTCCACTTT. It specifies CASSWVGRSDSPLHF.

The chain combines TRBV18 with TRBJ2-2, with D possibly TRBD1 on 5 matching bases. The CDR3 contains 14 residues. Germline assignment: CDR1 KGHSH and CDR2 LQKENI. Trimming left V 3 bases short and J 7 bases short, with 12 bases between. The CDR3 reads CASSPRQDIGELFF. CDR3 sequence (DNA): TGTGCCAGCTCACCGAGGCAGGACATCGGGGAGCTGTTTTTT.

Ten or more counts support this clonotype. V is TRBV11-2 and J is TRBJ1-1, with no clear D. Trimming removed 6 bases from V and 2 bases from J, with 7 bases in between. The CDR3 has 12 amino acids. Germline CDR1 is SGHAT and CDR2 is FQNNGV. CDR3 nucleotides: TGTGCCAGCAGTTGGGTTAACACTGAAGCTTTCTTT. It codes for CASSWVNTEAFF.